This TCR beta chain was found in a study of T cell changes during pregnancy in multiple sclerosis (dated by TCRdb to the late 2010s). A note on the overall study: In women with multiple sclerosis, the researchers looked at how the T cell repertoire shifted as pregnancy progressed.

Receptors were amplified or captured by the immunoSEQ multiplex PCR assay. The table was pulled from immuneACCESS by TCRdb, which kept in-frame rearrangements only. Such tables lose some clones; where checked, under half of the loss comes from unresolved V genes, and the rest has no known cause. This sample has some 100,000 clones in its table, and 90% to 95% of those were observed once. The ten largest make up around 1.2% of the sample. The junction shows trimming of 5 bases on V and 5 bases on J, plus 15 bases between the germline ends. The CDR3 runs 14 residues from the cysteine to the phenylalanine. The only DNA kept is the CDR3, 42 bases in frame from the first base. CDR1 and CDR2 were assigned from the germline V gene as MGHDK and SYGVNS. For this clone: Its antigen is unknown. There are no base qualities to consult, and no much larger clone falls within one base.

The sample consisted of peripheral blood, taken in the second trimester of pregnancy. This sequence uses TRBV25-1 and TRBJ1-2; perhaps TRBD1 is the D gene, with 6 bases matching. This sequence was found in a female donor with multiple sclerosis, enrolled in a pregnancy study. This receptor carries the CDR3 CASSPPDSPYGYTF. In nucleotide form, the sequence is TGTGCCAGCAGTCCCCCGGACAGCCCTTATGGCTACACCTTC.